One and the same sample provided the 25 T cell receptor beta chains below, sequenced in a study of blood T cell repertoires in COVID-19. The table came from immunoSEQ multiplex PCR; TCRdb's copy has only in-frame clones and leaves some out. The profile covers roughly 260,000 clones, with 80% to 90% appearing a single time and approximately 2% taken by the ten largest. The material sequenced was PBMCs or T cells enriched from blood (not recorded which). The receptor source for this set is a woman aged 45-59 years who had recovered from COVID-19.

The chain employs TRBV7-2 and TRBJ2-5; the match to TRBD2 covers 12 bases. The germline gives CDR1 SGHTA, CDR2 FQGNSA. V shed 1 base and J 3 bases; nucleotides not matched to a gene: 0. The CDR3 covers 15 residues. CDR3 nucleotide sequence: TGTGCCAGCAGCTTAGGACTAGCGGGAGAAGAGACCCAGTACTTC. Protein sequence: CASSLGLAGEETQYF. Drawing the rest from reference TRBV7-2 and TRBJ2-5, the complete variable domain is GAGVSQSPSNKVTEKGKDVELRCDPISGHTALYWYRQSLGQGLEFLIYFQGNSAPDKSGLPSDRFSAERTGGSVSTLTIQRTQQEDSAVYLCASSLGLAGEETQYFGPGTRLLVL.

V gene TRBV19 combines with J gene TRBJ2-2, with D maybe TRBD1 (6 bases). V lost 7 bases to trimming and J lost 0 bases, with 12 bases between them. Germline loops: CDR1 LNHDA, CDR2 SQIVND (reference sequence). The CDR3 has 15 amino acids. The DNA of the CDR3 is TGTGCCAGTATTTCCGGGACATCGAACACCGGGGAGCTGTTTTTT. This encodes CASISGTSNTGELFF.

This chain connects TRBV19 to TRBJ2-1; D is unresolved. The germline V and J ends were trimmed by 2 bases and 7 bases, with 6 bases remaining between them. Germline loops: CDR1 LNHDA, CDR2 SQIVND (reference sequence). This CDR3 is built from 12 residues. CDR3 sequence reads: CASSITRNEQFF. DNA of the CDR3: TGTGCCAGTAGTATAACGAGGAATGAGCAGTTCTTC.

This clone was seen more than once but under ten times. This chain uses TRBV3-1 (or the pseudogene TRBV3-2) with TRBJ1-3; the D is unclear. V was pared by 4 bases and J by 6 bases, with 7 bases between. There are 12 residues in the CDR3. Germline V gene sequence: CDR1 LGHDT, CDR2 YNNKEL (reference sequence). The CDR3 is CASSPRENTIYF. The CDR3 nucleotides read TGTGCCAGCAGCCCTAGAGAAAACACCATATATTTT.

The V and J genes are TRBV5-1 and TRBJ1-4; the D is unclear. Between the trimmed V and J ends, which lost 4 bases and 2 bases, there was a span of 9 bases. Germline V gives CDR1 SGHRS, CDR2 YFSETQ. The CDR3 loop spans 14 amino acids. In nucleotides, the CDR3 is TGCGCCAGCAGCGAGGGTGCCACTAATGAAAAACTGTTTTTT. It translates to CASSEGATNEKLFF.

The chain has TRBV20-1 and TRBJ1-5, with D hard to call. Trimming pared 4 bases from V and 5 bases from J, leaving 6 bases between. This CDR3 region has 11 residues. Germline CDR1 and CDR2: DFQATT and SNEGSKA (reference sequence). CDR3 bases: TGCAGTGCTATGGTAGATCAGCCCCAGCATTTT. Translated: CSAMVDQPQHF.

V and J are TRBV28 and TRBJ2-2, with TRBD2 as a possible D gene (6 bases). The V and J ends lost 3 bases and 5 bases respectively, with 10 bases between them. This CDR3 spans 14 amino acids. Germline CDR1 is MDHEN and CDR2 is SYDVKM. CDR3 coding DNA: TGTGCCAGCAGTTTCGGCGGGACTACCGGGGAGCTGTTTTTT. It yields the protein CASSFGGTTGELFF.

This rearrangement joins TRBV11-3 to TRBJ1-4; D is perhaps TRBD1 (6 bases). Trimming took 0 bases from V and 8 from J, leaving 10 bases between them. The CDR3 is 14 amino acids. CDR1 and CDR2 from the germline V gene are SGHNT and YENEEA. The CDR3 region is CASSLDRGNEKLFF. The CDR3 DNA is TGTGCCAGCAGCTTAGACAGGGGTAACGAAAAACTGTTTTTT. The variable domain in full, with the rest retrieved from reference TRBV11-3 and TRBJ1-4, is EAGVVQSPRYKIIEKKQPVAFWCNPISGHNTLYWYLQNLGQGPELLIRYENEEAVDDSQLPKDRFSAERLKGVDSTLKIQPAELGDSAVYLCASSLDRGNEKLFFGSGTQLSVL.

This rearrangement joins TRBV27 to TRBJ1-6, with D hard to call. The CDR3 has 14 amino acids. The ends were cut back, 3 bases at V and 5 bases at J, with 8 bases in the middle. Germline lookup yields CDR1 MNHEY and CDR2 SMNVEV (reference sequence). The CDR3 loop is CASSFSTNNSPLHF. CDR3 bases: TGTGCCAGCAGTTTTAGCACAAATAATTCACCCCTCCACTTT.

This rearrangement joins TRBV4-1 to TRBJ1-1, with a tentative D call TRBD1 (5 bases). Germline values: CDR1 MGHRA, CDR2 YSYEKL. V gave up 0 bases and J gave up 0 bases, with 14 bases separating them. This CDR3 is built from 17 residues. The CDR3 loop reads CASSQDAFRAMNTEAFF. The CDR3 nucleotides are TGCGCCAGCAGCCAAGACGCCTTCAGGGCCATGAACACTGAAGCTTTCTTT.

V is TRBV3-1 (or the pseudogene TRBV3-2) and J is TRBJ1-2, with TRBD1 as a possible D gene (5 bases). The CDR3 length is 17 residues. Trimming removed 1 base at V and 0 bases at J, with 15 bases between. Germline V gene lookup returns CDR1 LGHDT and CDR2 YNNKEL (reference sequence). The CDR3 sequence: CASSQARGSDPNYGYTF. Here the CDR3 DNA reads TGTGCCAGCAGCCAAGCCCGGGGGTCGGATCCTAACTATGGCTACACCTTC.

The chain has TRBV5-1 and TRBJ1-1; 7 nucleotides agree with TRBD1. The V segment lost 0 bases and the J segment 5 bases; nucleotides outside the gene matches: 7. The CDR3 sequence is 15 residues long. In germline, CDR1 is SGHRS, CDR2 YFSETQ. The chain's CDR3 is CASSLDLQGMTEAFF. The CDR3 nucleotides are TGCGCCAGCAGCTTGGACCTACAGGGGATGACTGAAGCTTTCTTT.

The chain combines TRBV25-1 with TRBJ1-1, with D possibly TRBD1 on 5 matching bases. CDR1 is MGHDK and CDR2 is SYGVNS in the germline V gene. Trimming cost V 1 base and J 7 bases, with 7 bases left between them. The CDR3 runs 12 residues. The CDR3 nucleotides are TGTGCCAGCAGTGAATGGGGCAGTGAAGCTTTCTTT. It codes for CASSEWGSEAFF.

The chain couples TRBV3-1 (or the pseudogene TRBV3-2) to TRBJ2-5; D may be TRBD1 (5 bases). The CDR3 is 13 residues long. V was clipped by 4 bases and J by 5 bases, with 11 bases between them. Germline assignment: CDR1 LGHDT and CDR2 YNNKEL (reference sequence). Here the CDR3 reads CASSPRVGETQYF. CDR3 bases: TGTGCCAGCAGCCCCAGGGTGGGGGAGACCCAGTACTTC.

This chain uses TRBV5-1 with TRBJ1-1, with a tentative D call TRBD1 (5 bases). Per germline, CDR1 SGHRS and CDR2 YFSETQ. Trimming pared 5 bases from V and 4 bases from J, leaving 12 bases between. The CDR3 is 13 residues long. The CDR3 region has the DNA TGCGCCAGCAGTTCGCAGGGTAGCACTGAAGCTTTCTTT. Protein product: CASSSQGSTEAFF.

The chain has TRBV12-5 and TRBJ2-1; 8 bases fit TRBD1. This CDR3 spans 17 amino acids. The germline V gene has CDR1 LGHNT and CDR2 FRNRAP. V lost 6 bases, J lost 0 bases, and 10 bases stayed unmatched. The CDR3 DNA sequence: TGTGCTAGTGGGGAACCCTACAGGGGGTACTCCTACAATGAGCAGTTCTTC. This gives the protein CASGEPYRGYSYNEQFF.

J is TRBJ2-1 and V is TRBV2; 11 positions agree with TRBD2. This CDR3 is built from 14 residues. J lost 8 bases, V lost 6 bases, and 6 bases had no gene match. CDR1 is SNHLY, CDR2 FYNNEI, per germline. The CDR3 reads CASRKIAGGDEQFF. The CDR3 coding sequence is TGTGCCAGCAGGAAAATAGCGGGAGGGGATGAGCAGTTCTTC.

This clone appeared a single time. The CDR3 nucleotides are TGTGCCAGCAGCTTCTCTCCGGGAAACACCATATATTTT. Translating it yields CASSFSPGNTIYF. V and J are TRBV5-5 and TRBJ1-3; D unclear. The CDR3 consists of 13 residues. From germline, CDR1 is SGHKS and CDR2 YYEKEE (reference sequence). V was shortened by 2 bases and J by 4 bases, with 7 bases between the two germline ends.

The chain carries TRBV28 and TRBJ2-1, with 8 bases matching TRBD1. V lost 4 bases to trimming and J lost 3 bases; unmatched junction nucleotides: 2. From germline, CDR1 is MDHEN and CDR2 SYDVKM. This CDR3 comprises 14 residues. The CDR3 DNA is TGTGCCAGCAGTTCAACAGGGGGCTACAATGAGCAGTTCTTC. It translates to CASSSTGGYNEQFF.

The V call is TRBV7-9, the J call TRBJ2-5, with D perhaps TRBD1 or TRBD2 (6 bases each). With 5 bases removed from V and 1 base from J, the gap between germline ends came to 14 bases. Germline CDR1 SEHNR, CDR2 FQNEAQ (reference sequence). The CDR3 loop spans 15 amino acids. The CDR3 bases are TGTGCCAGCAGCAGGGGGGAGGATGCCCAAGAGACCCAGTACTTC. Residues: CASSRGEDAQETQYF.

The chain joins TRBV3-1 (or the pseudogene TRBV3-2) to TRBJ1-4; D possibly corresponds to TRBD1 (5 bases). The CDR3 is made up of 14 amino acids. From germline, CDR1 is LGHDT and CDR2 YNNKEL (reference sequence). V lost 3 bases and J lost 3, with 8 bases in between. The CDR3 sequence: CASSHPRANEKLFF. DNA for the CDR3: TGTGCCAGCAGCCATCCCAGGGCTAATGAAAAACTGTTTTTT.

For the CDR3, the DNA is TGTGCCAGCAGCGGCGGGGTTCGGGATACGCAGTATTTT. The encoded protein is CASSGGVRDTQYF. The rearrangement uses TRBV9 and TRBJ2-3, with a possible D match to TRBD2 (6 bases). Per germline, CDR1 SGDLS and CDR2 YYNGEE. The V end lost 3 bases, the J end lost 6 bases, and 11 bases lay between the germline ends. The CDR3 has 13 residues.

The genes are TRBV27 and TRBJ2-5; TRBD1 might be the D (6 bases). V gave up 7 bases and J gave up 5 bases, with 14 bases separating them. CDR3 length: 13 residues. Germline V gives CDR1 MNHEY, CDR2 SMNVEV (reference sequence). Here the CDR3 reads CASKFLRGETQYF. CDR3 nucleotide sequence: TGTGCCAGCAAATTTCTAAGGGGGGAGACCCAGTACTTC.

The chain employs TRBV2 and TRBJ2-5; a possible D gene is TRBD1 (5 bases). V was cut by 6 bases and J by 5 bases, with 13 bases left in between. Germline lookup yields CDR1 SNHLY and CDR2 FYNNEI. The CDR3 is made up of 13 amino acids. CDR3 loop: CASRAGLRETQYF. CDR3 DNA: TGTGCCAGCAGAGCAGGGTTAAGGGAGACCCAGTACTTC.

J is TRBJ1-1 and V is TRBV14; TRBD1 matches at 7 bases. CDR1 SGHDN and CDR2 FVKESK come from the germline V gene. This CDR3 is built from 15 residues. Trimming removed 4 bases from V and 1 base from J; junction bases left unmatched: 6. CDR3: CASSPTGVGNTEAFF. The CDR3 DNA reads TGTGCCAGCAGCCCTACAGGGGTAGGGAACACTGAAGCTTTCTTT.